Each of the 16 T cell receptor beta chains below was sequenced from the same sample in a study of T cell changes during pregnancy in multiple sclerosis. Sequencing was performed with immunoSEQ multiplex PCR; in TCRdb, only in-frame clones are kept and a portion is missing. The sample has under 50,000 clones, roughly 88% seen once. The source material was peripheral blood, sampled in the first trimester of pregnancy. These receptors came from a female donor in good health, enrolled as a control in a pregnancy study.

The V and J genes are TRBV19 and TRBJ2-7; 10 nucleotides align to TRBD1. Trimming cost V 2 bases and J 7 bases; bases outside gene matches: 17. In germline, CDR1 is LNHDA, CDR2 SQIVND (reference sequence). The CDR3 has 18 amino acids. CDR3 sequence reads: CASSIRRYTRTGGVEQYF. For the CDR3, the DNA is TGTGCCAGTAGTATACGCCGTTACACTCGGACAGGGGGAGTAGAGCAGTACTTC.

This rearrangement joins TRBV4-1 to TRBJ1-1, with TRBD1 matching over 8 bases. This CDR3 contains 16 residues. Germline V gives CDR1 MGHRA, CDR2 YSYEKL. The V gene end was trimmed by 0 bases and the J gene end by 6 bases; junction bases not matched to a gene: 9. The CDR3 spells CASSQDLLRGLPEAFF. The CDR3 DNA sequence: TGCGCCAGCAGCCAAGACTTACTCAGGGGGCTCCCTGAAGCTTTCTTT.

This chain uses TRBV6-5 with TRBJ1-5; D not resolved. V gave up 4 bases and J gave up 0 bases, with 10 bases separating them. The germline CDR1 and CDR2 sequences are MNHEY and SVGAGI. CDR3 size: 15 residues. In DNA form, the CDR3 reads TGTGCCAGCAGTTCCCGGGGTACTAGCAATCAGCCCCAGCATTTT. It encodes CASSSRGTSNQPQHF.

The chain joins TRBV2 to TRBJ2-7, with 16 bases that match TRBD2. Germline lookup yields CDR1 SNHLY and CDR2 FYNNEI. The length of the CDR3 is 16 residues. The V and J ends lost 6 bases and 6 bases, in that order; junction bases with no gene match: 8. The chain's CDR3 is CASRGGTSGGASEQYF. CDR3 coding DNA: TGTGCCAGCAGAGGGGGGACTAGCGGGGGGGCGTCCGAGCAGTACTTC.

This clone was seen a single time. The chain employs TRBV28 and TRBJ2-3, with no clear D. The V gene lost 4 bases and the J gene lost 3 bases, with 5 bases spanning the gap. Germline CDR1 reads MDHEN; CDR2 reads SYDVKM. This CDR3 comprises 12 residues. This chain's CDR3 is CASSWRTDTQYF. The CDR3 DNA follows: TGTGCCAGCAGTTGGCGGACAGATACGCAGTATTTT.

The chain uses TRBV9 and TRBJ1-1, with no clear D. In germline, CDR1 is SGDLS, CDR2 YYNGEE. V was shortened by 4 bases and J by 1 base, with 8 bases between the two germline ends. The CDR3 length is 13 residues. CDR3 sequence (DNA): TGTGCCAGCAGCTCACAGAGGAACACTGAAGCTTTCTTT. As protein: CASSSQRNTEAFF.

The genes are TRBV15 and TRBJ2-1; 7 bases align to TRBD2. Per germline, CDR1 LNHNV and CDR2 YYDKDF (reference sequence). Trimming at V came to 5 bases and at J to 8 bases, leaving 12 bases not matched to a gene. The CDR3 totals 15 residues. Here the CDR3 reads CATSVEQGREDEQFF. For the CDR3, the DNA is TGTGCCACCAGCGTCGAGCAGGGACGGGAGGATGAGCAGTTCTTC.

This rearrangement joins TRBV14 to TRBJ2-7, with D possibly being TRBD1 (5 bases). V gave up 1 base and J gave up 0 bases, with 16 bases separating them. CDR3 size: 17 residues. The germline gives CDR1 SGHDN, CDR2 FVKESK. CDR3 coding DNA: TGTGCCAGCAGCCAAGCATTGGGAACGACAGTCTCCTACGAGCAGTACTTC. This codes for CASSQALGTTVSYEQYF. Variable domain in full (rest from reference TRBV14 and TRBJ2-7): EAGVTQFPSHSVIEKGQTVTLRCDPISGHDNLYWYRRVMGKEIKFLLHFVKESKQDESGMPNNRFLAERTGGTYSTLKVQPAELEDSGVYFCASSQALGTTVSYEQYFGPGTRLTVT.

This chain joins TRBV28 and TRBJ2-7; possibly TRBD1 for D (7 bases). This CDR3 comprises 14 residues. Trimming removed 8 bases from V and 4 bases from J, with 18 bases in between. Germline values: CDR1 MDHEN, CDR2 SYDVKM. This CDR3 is CASGGGTAIYEQYF. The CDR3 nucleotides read TGTGCCAGCGGAGGCGGGACAGCTATTTACGAGCAGTACTTC.

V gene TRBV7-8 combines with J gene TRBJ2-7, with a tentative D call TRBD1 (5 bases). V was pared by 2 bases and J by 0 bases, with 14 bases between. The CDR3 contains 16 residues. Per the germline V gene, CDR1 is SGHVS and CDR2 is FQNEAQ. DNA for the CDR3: TGTGCCAGCAGCTTAACGATACAGGTCCCCTCCTACGAGCAGTACTTC. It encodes CASSLTIQVPSYEQYF.

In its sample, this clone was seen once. The CDR3, as DNA: TGCGCCAGCAGCTTCCGACAGGGCGAGTCGTACGAGCAGTACTTC. Residues: CASSFRQGESYEQYF. The chain recombines TRBV5-1 with TRBJ2-7, with 7 bases fitting TRBD1. Germline V gene sequence: CDR1 SGHRS, CDR2 YFSETQ. Germline trimming cut 2 bases from V and 4 bases from J; bases unmatched to any gene: 9. The CDR3 contains 15 residues. The full variable domain, completed using reference TRBV5-1 and TRBJ2-7, is KAGVTQTPRYLIKTRGQQVTLSCSPISGHRSVSWYQQTPGQGLQFLFEYFSETQRNKGNFPGRFSGRQFSNSRSEMNVSTLELGDSALYLCASSFRQGESYEQYFGPGTRLTVT.

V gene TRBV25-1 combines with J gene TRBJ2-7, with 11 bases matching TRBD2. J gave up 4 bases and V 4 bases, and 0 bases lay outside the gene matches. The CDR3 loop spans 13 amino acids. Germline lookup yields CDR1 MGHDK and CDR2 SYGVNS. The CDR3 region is CASSGTSGYEQYF. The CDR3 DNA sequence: TGTGCCAGCAGTGGGACTAGCGGGTACGAGCAGTACTTC.

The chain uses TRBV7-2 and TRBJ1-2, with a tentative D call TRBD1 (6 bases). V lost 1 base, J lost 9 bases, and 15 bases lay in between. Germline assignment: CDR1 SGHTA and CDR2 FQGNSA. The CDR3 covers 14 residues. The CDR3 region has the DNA TGTGCCAGCAGCTTAGGAGGGGGGCGGGAGAGCTACACCTTC. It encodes CASSLGGGRESYTF.

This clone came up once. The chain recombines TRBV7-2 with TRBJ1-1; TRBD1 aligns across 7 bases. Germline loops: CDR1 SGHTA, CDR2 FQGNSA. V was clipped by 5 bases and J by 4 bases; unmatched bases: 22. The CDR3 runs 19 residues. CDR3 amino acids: CASSLRGPDRVGGGTEAFF. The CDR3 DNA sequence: TGTGCCAGCAGCCTCCGAGGCCCCGACAGGGTGGGGGGAGGCACTGAAGCTTTCTTT. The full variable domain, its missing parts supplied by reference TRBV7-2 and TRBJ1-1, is GAGVSQSPSNKVTEKGKDVELRCDPISGHTALYWYRQSLGQGLEFLIYFQGNSAPDKSGLPSDRFSAERTGGSVSTLTIQRTQQEDSAVYLCASSLRGPDRVGGGTEAFFGQGTRLTVV.

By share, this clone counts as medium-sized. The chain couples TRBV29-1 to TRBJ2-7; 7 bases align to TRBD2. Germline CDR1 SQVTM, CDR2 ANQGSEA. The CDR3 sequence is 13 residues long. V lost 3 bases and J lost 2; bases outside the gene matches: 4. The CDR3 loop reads CSVETREPYEQYF. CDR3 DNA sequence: TGCAGCGTTGAGACGCGGGAGCCCTACGAGCAGTACTTC.

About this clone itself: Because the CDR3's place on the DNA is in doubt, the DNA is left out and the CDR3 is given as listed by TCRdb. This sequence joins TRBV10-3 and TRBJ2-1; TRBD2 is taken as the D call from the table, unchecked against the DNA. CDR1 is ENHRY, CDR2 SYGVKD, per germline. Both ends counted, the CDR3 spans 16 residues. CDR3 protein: CAISESVASGISPEFF.